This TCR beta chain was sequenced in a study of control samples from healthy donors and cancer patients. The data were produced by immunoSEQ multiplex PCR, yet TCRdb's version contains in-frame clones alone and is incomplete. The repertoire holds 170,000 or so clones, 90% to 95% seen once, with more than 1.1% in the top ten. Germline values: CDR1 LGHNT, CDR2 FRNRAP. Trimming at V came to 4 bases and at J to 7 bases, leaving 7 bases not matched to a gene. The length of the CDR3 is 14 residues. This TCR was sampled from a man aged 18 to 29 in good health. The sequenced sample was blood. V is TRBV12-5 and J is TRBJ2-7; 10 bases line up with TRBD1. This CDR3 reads CASGWGQGKREQYF. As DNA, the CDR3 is TGTGCTAGTGGTTGGGGACAGGGGAAGAGGGAGCAGTACTTC.